This is a list of T cell receptor beta chains from one sample in a study of blood T cell repertoires in COVID-19. The protocol was immunoSEQ multiplex PCR, while the TCRdb copy is restricted to in-frame clones and leaves out a portion. This sample carries roughly 350,000 clones, 70% to 90% of them seen once, and the ten largest clones take more than 9%. Input material: peripheral blood. The receptors derive from a woman aged 25 to 45 with COVID-19, enrolled during active disease. CDR3s include the opening cysteine and the closing phenylalanine or tryptophan. A D gene is named only where the DNA matches it firmly. Size is stated for part of the rows, as once, few or many counts, or as a class when the clone is expanded.

d_call,cdr3_length,clone_size,j_call,v_call,cdr3_nt,cdr3_aa
TRBD1,14,NA,TRBJ2-3,TRBV30,TGTGCCTGTGACAGGGGGGGTGGCACAGATACGCAGTATTTT,CACDRGGGTDTQYF
TRBD2,15,NA,TRBJ2-5,TRBV5-4,TGTGCCAGCAGCTTGGGGGGGGGAACAAGAGAGACCCAGTACTTC,CASSLGGGTRETQYF
NA,13,NA,TRBJ1-5,TRBV18,TGTGCCAGCTCCAGGGGTGGTAATCAGCCCCAGCATTTT,CASSRGGNQPQHF
TRBD2,13,NA,TRBJ2-1,TRBV20-1,TGCAGTGCTAGTTGGCTAGCGGACAATGAGCAGTTCTTC,CSASWLADNEQFF
TRBD2,14,NA,TRBJ2-1,TRBV11-2,TGTGCCAGCAGGGGCAGCGGGACGAAAAATGAGCAGTTCTTC,CASRGSGTKNEQFF
TRBD2,15,NA,TRBJ2-3,TRBV28,TGTGCCAGCAGTCCACAAGCGGGGGGCACAGATACGCAGTATTTT,CASSPQAGGTDTQYF
NA,16,NA,TRBJ2-5,TRBV28,TGTGCCAGCAGCTCGTCGGACGAGGGTTCCGGTGAGACCCAGTACTTC,CASSSSDEGSGETQYF
NA,14,NA,TRBJ2-7,TRBV5-1,TGCGCCAGCAGCTTTGCCTCCAACCTAGGCGAGCAGTACTTC,CASSFASNLGEQYF
TRBD1,12,NA,TRBJ2-2,TRBV2,TGTGCCAGCAGGGACAGGACGACGATGCTGTTTTTT,CASRDRTTMLFF
TRBD2,19,NA,TRBJ2-2,TRBV10-2,TGCGCCAGCAGTGAGTCCCTAGCGGGAGGACTCGCGAACACCGGGGAGCTGTTTTTT,CASSESLAGGLANTGELFF
TRBD1,15,NA,TRBJ2-3,TRBV9,TGTGCCAGCAGCGTACAGGGGGCAATCTTTGATACGCAGTATTTT,CASSVQGAIFDTQYF
NA,15,NA,TRBJ2-1,TRBV11-1,TGTGCCAGCAGCAATCAGGAGCGGTCCTACAATGAGCAGTTCTTC,CASSNQERSYNEQFF
NA,17,NA,TRBJ2-1,TRBV6-2/TRBV6-3,TGTGCCAGCAGTTACTTTGCTGGCGGAAGCTCCTACAATGAGCAGTTCTTC,CASSYFAGGSSYNEQFF
TRBD2,14,few,TRBJ2-1,TRBV10-3,TGTGCCATCAGTAGCGGGAAGGTAGTGAATGAGCAGTTCTTC,CAISSGKVVNEQFF
NA,16,NA,TRBJ1-3,TRBV5-1,TGCGCCAGCAGCCTAGAACGACGGTTGGGTGGAAACACCATATATTTT,CASSLERRLGGNTIYF
TRBD2,14,NA,TRBJ2-7,TRBV7-2,TGTGCCAGCAGCTTAGAAGCGGGAAGGTACGAGCAGTACTTC,CASSLEAGRYEQYF
TRBD2,16,NA,TRBJ2-1,TRBV7-9,TGTGCCAGCAGCCCACCCCAAGCGGGAGCGGACAATGAGCAGTTCTTC,CASSPPQAGADNEQFF
NA,15,NA,TRBJ1-1,TRBV4-1,TGCGCCAGCAGCCAAGACAATCCGGGAATTTCGGGAGCTTTCTTT,CASSQDNPGISGAFF
TRBD2,16,once,TRBJ2-2,TRBV9,TGTGCCAGCAGCGCAGCGGGAGTCGCGAACACCGGGGAGCTGTTTTTT,CASSAAGVANTGELFF
TRBD2,13,NA,TRBJ2-7,TRBV28,TGTGCGGCCACAGCGGGAGAAGGCTACGAGCAGTACTTC,CAATAGEGYEQYF
TRBD2,17,NA,TRBJ2-2,TRBV5-1,TGCGCCAGCAGCCCATCCGGACTAGCGGGAGGGCCCGGGGAGCTGTTTTTT,CASSPSGLAGGPGELFF
NA,14,few,TRBJ2-7,TRBV3-1/TRBV3-2,TGTGCCAGCAGCCTTTTTAGCGGTTCCTACGAGCAGTACTTC,CASSLFSGSYEQYF
NA,14,NA,TRBJ2-4,TRBV18,TGTGCCACCCGCCCGACGGGAGCCAAAAACATTCAGTACTTC,CATRPTGAKNIQYF
TRBD2,15,NA,TRBJ2-5,TRBV19,TGTGCCAGTAGCGGGACTAGCGGGGACCAAGAGACCCAGTACTTC,CASSGTSGDQETQYF
TRBD2,15,NA,TRBJ2-7,TRBV5-1,TGCGCCAGCACCCGGACGACTAGCGGAGACTACGAGCAGTACTTC,CASTRTTSGDYEQYF
TRBD2,16,NA,TRBJ2-7,TRBV29-1,TGCAGCGTTGACAGGGGACTAGCGGGAGGTCTGGGCGAGCAGTACTTC,CSVDRGLAGGLGEQYF
TRBD2,13,once,TRBJ2-7,TRBV2,TGTGCCAGCGAGACTAGCGGGGTGTTCGAGCAGTACTTC,CASETSGVFEQYF
TRBD2,19,once,TRBJ2-1,TRBV7-3,TGTGCCAGCAGCTTCAGTGGCCTAGCGGGAGGAAAAGTCTACAATGAGCAGTTCTTC,CASSFSGLAGGKVYNEQFF
TRBD1,14,NA,TRBJ1-1,TRBV19,TGTGCCAGTGTCCAACAGGGGGCACGGACTGAAGCTTTCTTT,CASVQQGARTEAFF
NA,16,NA,TRBJ2-3,TRBV9,TGTGCCAGCAGCCCTTTTGGCGGTGAAAGCACAGATACGCAGTATTTT,CASSPFGGESTDTQYF
TRBD1,15,NA,TRBJ1-1,TRBV7-2,TGTGCCAGCAGCAACAGGGACAGGGGGCACACTGAAGCTTTCTTT,CASSNRDRGHTEAFF
NA,13,NA,TRBJ1-1,TRBV2,TGTGCCAGCAGGGCCGGCAGGGGCACTGAAGCTTTCTTT,CASRAGRGTEAFF
NA,12,once,TRBJ2-3,TRBV7-2,TGTGCCAGCAGCCGACGGGGGGATACGCAGTATTTT,CASSRRGDTQYF
NA,13,NA,TRBJ1-2,TRBV14,TGTGCCAGCAGTCCGGACAGACAGTATGGCTACACCTTC,CASSPDRQYGYTF
NA,16,NA,TRBJ2-5,TRBV4-1,TGCGCCAGCAGCCAAGAAAGCGGAGAGGGAGGTGAGACCCAGTACTTC,CASSQESGEGGETQYF
TRBD1,19,NA,TRBJ2-2,TRBV23-1,TGCGCCAGCAGTCTACCCACCGTAGGGACAGGTGCGAACACCGGGGAGCTGTTTTTT,CASSLPTVGTGANTGELFF
TRBD2,15,NA,TRBJ2-2,TRBV6-6,TGTGCCAGCATTAGGACTAGCGGGAGCACCGGGGAGCTGTTTTTT,CASIRTSGSTGELFF
TRBD2,15,NA,TRBJ2-5,TRBV9,TGTGCCAGCAGCGAGGGGACTAGCCCCCAAGAGACCCAGTACTTC,CASSEGTSPQETQYF
TRBD2,12,NA,TRBJ2-3,TRBV7-7,TGTGCTAGCAGCTTAGATGGCGGGAGTACATATTTT,CASSLDGGSTYF
NA,14,NA,TRBJ1-3,TRBV4-2,TGTGCCAGCAGCCAGTCCACCGGGGGAGAGACCATATATTTT,CASSQSTGGETIYF
NA,10,once,TRBJ1-1,TRBV21-1,TGTGCCAGCGCCACCAGGCCCCGGCTCTTT,CASATRPRLF
TRBD1,14,NA,TRBJ1-2,TRBV7-6,TGTGCCAGCAGCCCCACTACAGGGGGCAATGGCTACACCTTC,CASSPTTGGNGYTF
NA,15,once,TRBJ2-1,TRBV7-2,TGTGCCAGCAGCATCCCGGGACTCCGGGGCAATGAGCAGTTCTTC,CASSIPGLRGNEQFF
NA,15,NA,TRBJ1-4,TRBV2,TGTGCCAGCAGCGCAGGGACATCAACTAATGAAAAACTGTTTTTT,CASSAGTSTNEKLFF
TRBD1,15,NA,TRBJ2-5,TRBV2,TGTGCCAGCAGTGAAGGTGGACAGGGTGAGGAGACCCAGTACTTC,CASSEGGQGEETQYF
TRBD2,14,NA,TRBJ2-7,TRBV7-2,TGTGCCAGCAGCTTAGGGACTAGGGCTGCCGAGCAGTACTTC,CASSLGTRAAEQYF
NA,16,NA,TRBJ1-1,TRBV10-3,TGTGCCATCAGTGAGTCTGGAGGGGTGGCGGGCACTGAAGCTTTCTTT,CAISESGGVAGTEAFF
TRBD1,16,NA,TRBJ1-6,TRBV7-2,TGTGCCAGCAGCACAGCGAGGACAGGAAATAATTCACCCCTCCACTTT,CASSTARTGNNSPLHF
NA,14,NA,TRBJ1-1,TRBV2,TGTGCCAGCAGCGAAGGGGGGGAAAGGACTGAAGCTTTCTTT,CASSEGGERTEAFF
TRBD2,16,NA,TRBJ2-5,TRBV27,TGTGCCAGCAGTCCCGGGACTAGCGGGGTTGGGGAGACCCAGTACTTC,CASSPGTSGVGETQYF
TRBD2,17,NA,TRBJ2-1,TRBV6-6,TGTGCCAGCAGTCAATGGACTAGCGGGAGGCACTACAATGAGCAGTTCTTC,CASSQWTSGRHYNEQFF
NA,13,NA,TRBJ1-3,TRBV19,TGTGCCAGTAGTATGGTACAAGGAAACACCATATATTTT,CASSMVQGNTIYF
TRBD1,15,NA,TRBJ1-2,TRBV6-4,TGTGCCAGCAGTGACTCGCGCAGGGGGCTTGGAAGCTACACCTTC,CASSDSRRGLGSYTF
TRBD1,16,NA,TRBJ1-4,TRBV23-1,TGCGCCAGCAGGATTTATCGGGACAGGGAATATGAAAAACTGTTTTTT,CASRIYRDREYEKLFF
TRBD1,13,NA,TRBJ1-1,TRBV29-1,TGCAGCGTAGACAGGGGCATGAACACTGAAGCTTTCTTT,CSVDRGMNTEAFF
NA,13,NA,TRBJ2-5,TRBV5-6,TGTGCCAGCAGCTTTCGACTCGGTGAGACCCAGTACTTC,CASSFRLGETQYF
TRBD1,15,NA,TRBJ1-1,TRBV6-1,TGTGCCAGCAGTGACCCAGACAGGGGGAGGACTGAAGCTTTCTTT,CASSDPDRGRTEAFF
TRBD2,14,NA,TRBJ2-1,TRBV13,TGTGCCAGCAGCTTAGGCCTGACGGGAGGGGGGAAGTTCTTC,CASSLGLTGGGKFF
TRBD1,15,few,TRBJ2-5,TRBV4-2,TGTGCCAGCAGCCAAAGGGGGCGGACACAAGAGACCCAGTACTTC,CASSQRGRTQETQYF